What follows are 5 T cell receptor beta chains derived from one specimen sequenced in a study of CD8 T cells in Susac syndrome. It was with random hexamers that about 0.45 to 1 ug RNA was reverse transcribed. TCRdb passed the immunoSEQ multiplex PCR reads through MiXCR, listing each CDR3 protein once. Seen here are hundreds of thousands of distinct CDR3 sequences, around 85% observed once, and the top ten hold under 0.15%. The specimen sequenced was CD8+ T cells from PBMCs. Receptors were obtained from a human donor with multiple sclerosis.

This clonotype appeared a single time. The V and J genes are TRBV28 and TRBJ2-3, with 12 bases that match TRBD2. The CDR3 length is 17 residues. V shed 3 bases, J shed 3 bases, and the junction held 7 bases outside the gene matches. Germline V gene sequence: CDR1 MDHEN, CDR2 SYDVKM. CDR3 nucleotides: TGTGCCAGCAGTTTTAATCTAGGGACTAGCGGGACAGATACGCAGTATTTT. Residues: CASSFNLGTSGTDTQYF.

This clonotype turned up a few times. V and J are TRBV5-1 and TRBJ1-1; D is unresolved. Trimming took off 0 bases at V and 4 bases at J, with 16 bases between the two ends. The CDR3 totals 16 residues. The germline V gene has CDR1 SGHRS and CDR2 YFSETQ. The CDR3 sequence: CASSLASTGVATEAFF. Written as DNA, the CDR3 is TGCGCCAGCAGCTTGGCGTCTACCGGGGTCGCCACTGAAGCTTTCTTT.

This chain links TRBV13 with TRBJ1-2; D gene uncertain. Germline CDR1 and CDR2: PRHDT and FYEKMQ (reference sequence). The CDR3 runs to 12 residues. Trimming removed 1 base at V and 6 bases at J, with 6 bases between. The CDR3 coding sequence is TGTGCCAGCAGCTTAGCAGAGAATGGCTACACCTTC. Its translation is CASSLAENGYTF.

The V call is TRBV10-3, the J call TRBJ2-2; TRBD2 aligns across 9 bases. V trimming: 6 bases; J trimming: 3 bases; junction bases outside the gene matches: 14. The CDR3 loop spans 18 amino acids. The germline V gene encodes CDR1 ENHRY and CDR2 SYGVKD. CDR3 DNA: TGTGCCATCAGCCTATCTTTAGCGGGAGAGTTGGACACCGGGGAGCTGTTTTTT. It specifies CAISLSLAGELDTGELFF.

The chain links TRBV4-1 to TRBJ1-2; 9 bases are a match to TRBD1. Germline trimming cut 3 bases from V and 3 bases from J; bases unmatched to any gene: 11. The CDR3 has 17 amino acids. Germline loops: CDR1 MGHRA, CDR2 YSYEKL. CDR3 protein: CASSHPEEDRGYYGYTF. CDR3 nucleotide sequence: TGCGCCAGCAGCCACCCTGAGGAGGACAGGGGTTACTATGGCTACACCTTC.